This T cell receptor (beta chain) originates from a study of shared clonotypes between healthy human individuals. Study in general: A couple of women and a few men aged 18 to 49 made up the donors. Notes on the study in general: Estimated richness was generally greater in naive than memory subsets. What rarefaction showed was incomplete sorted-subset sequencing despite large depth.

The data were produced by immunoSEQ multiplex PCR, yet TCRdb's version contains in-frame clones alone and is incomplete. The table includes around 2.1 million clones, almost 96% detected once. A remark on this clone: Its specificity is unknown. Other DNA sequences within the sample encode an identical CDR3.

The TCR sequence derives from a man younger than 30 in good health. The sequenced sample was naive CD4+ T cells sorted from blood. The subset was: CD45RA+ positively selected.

The CDR3 region has the DNA TGTGCCAGCAGCCTCCCCCCAGGGGAGCAGTACTTC. As protein: CASSLPPGEQYF. This chain uses TRBV5-6 with TRBJ2-7; TRBD1 might be the D (5 bases). CDR3 length: 12 amino acids. The V and J ends lost 4 bases and 7 bases respectively, with 12 bases between them. Germline assignment: CDR1 SGHDT and CDR2 YYEEEE.